The clone carrying this TCR beta chain was seen a few times. TCRdb ran MiXCR on the PCR reads and lists one entry per CDR3 protein. The data hold 45,000 to 65,000 distinct CDR3 sequences, with approximately 25% observed a single time. The source of the sample is a study of molecular identifiers for immune sequencing clone quantification. About the research overall: Four of five RNA aliquots from roughly 21,000 or 96,000 naive CD8 T cells were sequenced.

The CDR3 loop spans 17 amino acids. The ends lost 2 bases at V and 6 bases at J; junction bases unmatched: 14. The germline gives CDR1 DFQATT, CDR2 SNEGSKA (reference sequence). The sequencing input was naive CD8+ T cells from blood, with Jurkat cell RNA spiked in. Subset of the sample: FACS-sorted CD8+CD4-CCR7+CD45RA+ naive T cells. The chain recombines TRBV20-1 with TRBJ2-2; 8 nucleotides match TRBD2. The receptor was derived from a human donor in good health. Some libraries in this study had Jurkat cell RNA spiked in. The CDR3 protein is CSARSKSGTRSPGELFF. The CDR3 nucleotides read TGCAGTGCTAGATCCAAATCCGGGACTAGAAGTCCCGGGGAGCTGTTTTTT.